The 7 T cell receptor beta chains below all came from one sample that was sequenced in a study of cytotoxic CD8 clonotypes in ibrutinib-treated CLL. The repertoire was sequenced with immunoSEQ multiplex PCR; TCRdb's copy has only in-frame clones and lacks some. The top ten clones hold approximately 35% of a sample with roughly 110,000 clones, 55% to 75% of them seen once. This specimen was PBMCs, taken after 24 months of ibrutinib treatment. All receptors come from a human donor with chronic lymphocytic leukemia.

V gene TRBV2 combines with J gene TRBJ2-5, with D possibly matching TRBD2 (6 bases). Germline lookup yields CDR1 SNHLY and CDR2 FYNNEI. CDR3 size: 13 residues. The V and J ends lost 7 bases and 4 bases respectively, with 13 bases between them. The CDR3 reads CASNPRLGETQYF. The CDR3 DNA follows: TGTGCCAGCAACCCGCGACTAGGAGAGACCCAGTACTTC.

This clone was detected only a few times. The chain joins TRBV25-1 to TRBJ1-1; D is undetermined. The V and J ends lost 7 bases and 1 base respectively, with 4 bases between them. Germline values: CDR1 MGHDK, CDR2 SYGVNS. The CDR3 loop spans 11 amino acids. The CDR3 sequence: CASTWNTEAFF. The CDR3 DNA is TGTGCCAGCACCTGGAACACTGAAGCTTTCTTT.

The chain uses TRBV4-2 and TRBJ2-7; D not certain. V was pared by 0 bases and J by 0 bases, with 9 bases between. Germline values: CDR1 LGHNA, CDR2 YNFKEQ. The CDR3 extends over 15 amino acids. The chain's CDR3 is CASSQDGVSSYEQYF. The CDR3 DNA reads as TGTGCCAGCAGCCAAGATGGGGTTTCCTCCTACGAGCAGTACTTC.

The V call is TRBV5-4, the J call TRBJ1-4; D perhaps matches TRBD1 (6 bases). Trimming removed 0 bases from V and 4 bases from J, with 19 bases in between. Germline CDR1 is SGHNT and CDR2 is YYREEE (reference sequence). This CDR3 is 18 amino acids long. This CDR3 reads CASSLETGPSSFNEKLFF. CDR3 DNA sequence: TGTGCCAGCAGCTTGGAGACAGGTCCATCCTCGTTTAATGAAAAACTGTTTTTT.

V is TRBV5-1 and J is TRBJ2-7; perhaps TRBD2 as D (6 bases). The germline gives CDR1 SGHRS, CDR2 YFSETQ. This CDR3 contains 15 residues. Trimming left V 4 bases short and J 2 bases short, with 16 bases between. The CDR3 nucleotides are TGCGCCAGCAGCCCGGGACTCCTCTCCACCTACGAGCAGTACTTC. This translates into CASSPGLLSTYEQYF. Together with reference TRBV5-1 and TRBJ2-7, the CDR3 gives the full variable domain: KAGVTQTPRYLIKTRGQQVTLSCSPISGHRSVSWYQQTPGQGLQFLFEYFSETQRNKGNFPGRFSGRQFSNSRSEMNVSTLELGDSALYLCASSPGLLSTYEQYFGPGTRLTVT.

This clone has a handful of counts. The chain couples TRBV4-3 to TRBJ2-2; 9 bases fit TRBD1. CDR3 length: 16 residues. CDR1 is LGHNA, CDR2 YSLEER, per germline. V lost 0 bases, J lost 5 bases, and 4 bases stayed unmatched. CDR3 sequence reads: CASSQDPGQGTGELFF. CDR3 DNA sequence: TGCGCCAGCAGCCAAGACCCGGGACAGGGAACCGGGGAGCTGTTTTTT.

This sequence joins TRBV10-3 and TRBJ2-3; the D gene is possibly TRBD2 (6 bases). The CDR3 contains 16 residues. Per the germline V gene, CDR1 is ENHRY and CDR2 is SYGVKD. Trimming removed 4 bases at V and 0 bases at J, with 14 bases between. CDR3 region: CAISGSGATSTDTQYF. The CDR3 DNA reads as TGTGCCATCAGTGGTAGCGGCGCCACTAGCACAGATACGCAGTATTTT.